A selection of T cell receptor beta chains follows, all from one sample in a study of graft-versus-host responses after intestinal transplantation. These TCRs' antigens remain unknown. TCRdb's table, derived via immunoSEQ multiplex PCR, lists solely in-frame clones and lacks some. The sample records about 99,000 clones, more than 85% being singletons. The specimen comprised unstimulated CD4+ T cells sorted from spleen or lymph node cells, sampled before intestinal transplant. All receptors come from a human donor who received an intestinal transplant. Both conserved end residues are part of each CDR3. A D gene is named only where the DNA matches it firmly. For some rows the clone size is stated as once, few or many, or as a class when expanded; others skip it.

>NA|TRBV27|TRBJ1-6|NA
CASSLSQGRYNSPLHF
TGTGCCAGCAGTTTATCGCAGGGGAGATATAATTCACCCCTCCACTTT
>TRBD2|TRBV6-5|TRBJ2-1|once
CASSPGLAGVNEQFF
TGTGCCAGCAGTCCCGGACTAGCGGGAGTGAATGAGCAGTTCTTC
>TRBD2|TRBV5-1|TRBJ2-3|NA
CASSLASGGAFPPDTQYF
TGCGCCAGCAGCTTGGCTAGCGGGGGGGCATTTCCCCCAGATACGCAGTATTTT
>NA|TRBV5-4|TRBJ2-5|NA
CASSLSVLRETQYF
TGTGCCAGCAGCTTGTCTGTGTTACGGGAGACCCAGTACTTC
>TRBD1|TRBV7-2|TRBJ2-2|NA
CASSSGTGVATGELFF
TGTGCCAGCAGCTCCGGGACAGGGGTAGCCACCGGGGAGCTGTTTTTT
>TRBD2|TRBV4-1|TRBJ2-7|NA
CASSQEPAGGYEQYF
TGCGCCAGCAGCCAAGAGCCAGCGGGGGGCTACGAGCAGTACTTC
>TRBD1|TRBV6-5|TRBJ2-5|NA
CASSLGTGVWETQYF
TGTGCCAGCAGTTTGGGGACAGGGGTATGGGAGACCCAGTACTTC
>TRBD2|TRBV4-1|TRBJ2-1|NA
CASSQGGLARSGEQFF
TGCGCCAGCAGCCAAGGTGGACTAGCACGCTCGGGGGAGCAGTTCTTC
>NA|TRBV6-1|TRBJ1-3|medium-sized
CASSEADTIYF
TGTGCCAGCAGTGAAGCGGACACCATATATTTT
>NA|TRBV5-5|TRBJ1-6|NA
CASSSYGIRDLNSPLHF
TGTGCCAGCAGCTCCTATGGTATCCGGGACCTTAATTCACCCCTCCACTTT
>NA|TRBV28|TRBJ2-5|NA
CASSFGGAEETQYF
TGTGCCAGCAGTTTTGGGGGGGCTGAAGAGACCCAGTACTTC
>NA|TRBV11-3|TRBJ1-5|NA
CASSLGQYNQPQHF
TGTGCCAGCAGCTTAGGACAGTACAATCAGCCCCAGCATTTT
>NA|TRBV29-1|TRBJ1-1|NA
CSVGLGYSANTEAFF
TGCAGCGTTGGTTTAGGGTACTCGGCGAACACTGAAGCTTTCTTT
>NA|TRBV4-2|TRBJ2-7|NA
CASSPGSLGAYEQYF
TGTGCCAGCAGCCCGGGGTCCTTGGGGGCCTACGAGCAGTACTTC
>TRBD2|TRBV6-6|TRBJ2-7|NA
CASRLRKRGTYEQYF
TGTGCCAGCAGGCTCAGAAAGCGGGGGACCTACGAGCAGTACTTC
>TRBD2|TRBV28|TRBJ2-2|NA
CASSSPLAGRIGELFF
TGTGCCAGCAGCTCGCCATTAGCGGGACGGATCGGGGAGCTGTTTTTT
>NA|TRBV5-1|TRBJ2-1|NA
CASYRIPSSYNEQFF
TGCGCCAGCTACAGGATCCCTAGCTCCTACAATGAGCAGTTCTTC
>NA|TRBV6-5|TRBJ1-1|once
CASSYQVHMNTEAFF
TGTGCCAGCAGTTACCAGGTGCATATGAACACTGAAGCTTTCTTT
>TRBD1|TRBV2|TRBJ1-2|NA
CASSLGQGGTGYTF
TGTGCCAGCAGTCTTGGACAGGGTGGGACGGGCTACACCTTC
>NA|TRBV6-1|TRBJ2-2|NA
CASSVAVANTGELFF
TGTGCCAGCAGTGTAGCCGTCGCGAACACCGGGGAGCTGTTTTTT
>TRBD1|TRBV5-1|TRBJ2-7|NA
CASSGTGGAGYEQYF
TGCGCCAGCAGCGGCACAGGGGGCGCTGGGTACGAGCAGTACTTC
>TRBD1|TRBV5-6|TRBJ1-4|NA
CASSLIGQGAHEKLFF
TGTGCCAGCAGCTTGATTGGACAGGGGGCGCATGAAAAACTGTTTTTT
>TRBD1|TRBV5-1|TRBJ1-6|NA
CASSLVGTGNPSLHF
TGCGCCAGCAGCTTGGTTGGGACAGGGAATCCCTCCCTCCACTTT
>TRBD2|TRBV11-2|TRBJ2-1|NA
CASSLGGTINQGQFF
TGTGCCAGCAGCTTAGGGGGGACTATTAATCAGGGGCAGTTCTTC
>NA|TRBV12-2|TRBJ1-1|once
CASPVDRMNTEAFF
TGTGCAAGTCCGGTGGACAGGATGAACACTGAAGCTTTCTTT
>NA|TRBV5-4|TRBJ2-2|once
CASSLGSSANTGELFF
TGTGCCAGCAGCTTGGGCAGCTCGGCGAACACCGGGGAGCTGTTTTTT
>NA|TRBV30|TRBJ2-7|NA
CAWSVHVGAFYEQYF
TGTGCCTGGAGTGTACATGTGGGAGCGTTTTACGAGCAGTACTTC
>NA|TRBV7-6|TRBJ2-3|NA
CASSSPRGSDTQYF
TGTGCCAGCAGCTCCCCCCGGGGATCAGATACGCAGTATTTT
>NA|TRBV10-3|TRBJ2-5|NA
CAISEGGFRSETQYF
TGTGCCATCAGTGAGGGGGGTTTCAGAAGCGAGACCCAGTACTTC
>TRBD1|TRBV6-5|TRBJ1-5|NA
CASGDGTGGNQPQHF
TGTGCCAGCGGAGACGGGACAGGGGGAAATCAGCCCCAGCATTTT
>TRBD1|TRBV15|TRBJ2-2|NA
CATSRDRGDTGELFF
TGTGCCACCAGCAGGGACAGGGGGGACACCGGGGAGCTGTTTTTT
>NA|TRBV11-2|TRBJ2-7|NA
CASSLGQYDYEQYF
TGTGCCAGCAGCTTAGGGCAGTATGACTACGAGCAGTACTTC
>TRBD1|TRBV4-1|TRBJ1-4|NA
CASSQVGQGKGEKLFF
TGCGCCAGCAGCCAAGTGGGACAGGGAAAAGGTGAAAAACTGTTTTTT
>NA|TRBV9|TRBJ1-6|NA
CASSGHNSPLHF
TGTGCCAGCAGCGGCCATAATTCACCCCTCCACTTT
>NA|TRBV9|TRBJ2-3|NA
CASSPGLGITDTQYF
TGTGCCAGCAGCCCCGGACTGGGGATTACAGATACGCAGTATTTT
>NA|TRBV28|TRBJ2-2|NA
CASRGGPDTGELFF
TGTGCCAGCAGAGGAGGGCCGGACACCGGGGAGCTGTTTTTT
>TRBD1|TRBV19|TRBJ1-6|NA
CAPWQDRPNSPLHF
TGTGCCCCCTGGCAGGACAGGCCCAATTCACCCCTCCACTTT
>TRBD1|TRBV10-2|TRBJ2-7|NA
CASSDPGTGDEQYF
TGCGCCAGCAGTGATCCCGGGACAGGGGACGAGCAGTACTTC
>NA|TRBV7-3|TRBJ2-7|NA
CASSLLPGSYEQYF
TGTGCCAGCAGCTTATTGCCAGGATCCTACGAGCAGTACTTC
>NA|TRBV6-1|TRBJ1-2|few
CASSPRYGYTF
TGTGCCAGCAGTCCACGCTATGGCTACACCTTC
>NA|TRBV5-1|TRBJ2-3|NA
CASSHGGVTDTQYF
TGCGCCAGCAGCCACGGGGGCGTCACAGATACGCAGTATTTT